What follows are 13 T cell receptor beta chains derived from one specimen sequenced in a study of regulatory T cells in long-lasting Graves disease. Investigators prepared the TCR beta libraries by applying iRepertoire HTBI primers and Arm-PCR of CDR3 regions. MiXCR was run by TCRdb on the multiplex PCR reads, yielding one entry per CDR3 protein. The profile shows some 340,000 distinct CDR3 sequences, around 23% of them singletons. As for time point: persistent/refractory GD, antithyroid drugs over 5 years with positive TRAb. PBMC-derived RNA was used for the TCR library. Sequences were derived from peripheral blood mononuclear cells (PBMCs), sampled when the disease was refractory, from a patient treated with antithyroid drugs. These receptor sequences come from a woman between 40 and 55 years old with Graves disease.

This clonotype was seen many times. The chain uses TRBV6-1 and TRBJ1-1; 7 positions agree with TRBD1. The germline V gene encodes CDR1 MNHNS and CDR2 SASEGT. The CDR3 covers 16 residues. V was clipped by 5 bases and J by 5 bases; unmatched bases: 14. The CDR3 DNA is TGTGCCAGCAGTCTGCTAATGGGGCCAGGGGGAACTGAAGCTTTCTTT. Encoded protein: CASSLLMGPGGTEAFF.

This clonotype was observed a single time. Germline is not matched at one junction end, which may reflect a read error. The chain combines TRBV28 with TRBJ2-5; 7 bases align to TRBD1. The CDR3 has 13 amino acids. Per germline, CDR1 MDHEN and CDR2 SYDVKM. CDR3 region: CATGQVLQETRYF. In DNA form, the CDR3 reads TGTGCCACCGGACAGGTTCTCCAAGAGACCCGGTACTTC.

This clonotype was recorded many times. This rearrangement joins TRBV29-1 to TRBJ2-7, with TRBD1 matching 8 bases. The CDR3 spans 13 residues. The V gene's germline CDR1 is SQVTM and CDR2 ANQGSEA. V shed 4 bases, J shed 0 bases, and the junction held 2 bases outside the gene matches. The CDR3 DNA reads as TGCAGCGTTGGGACAGGGATCTCCTACGAGCAGTACTTC. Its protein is CSVGTGISYEQYF.

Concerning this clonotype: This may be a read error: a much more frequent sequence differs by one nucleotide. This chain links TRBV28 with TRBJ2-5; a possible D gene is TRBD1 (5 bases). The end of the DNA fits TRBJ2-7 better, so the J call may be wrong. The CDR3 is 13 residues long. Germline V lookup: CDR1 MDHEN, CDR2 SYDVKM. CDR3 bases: TGTGCCAGCAGTTCGACAGCTTCCTGCGAGCAGTACTTC. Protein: CASSSTASCEQYF.

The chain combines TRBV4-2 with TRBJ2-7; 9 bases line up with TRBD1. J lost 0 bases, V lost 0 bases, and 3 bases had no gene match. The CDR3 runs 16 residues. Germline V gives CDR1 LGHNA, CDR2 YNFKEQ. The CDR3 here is CASSQEQGAGSYEQYF. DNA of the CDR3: TGTGCCAGCAGCCAAGAACAGGGGGCAGGCTCCTACGAGCAGTACTTC.

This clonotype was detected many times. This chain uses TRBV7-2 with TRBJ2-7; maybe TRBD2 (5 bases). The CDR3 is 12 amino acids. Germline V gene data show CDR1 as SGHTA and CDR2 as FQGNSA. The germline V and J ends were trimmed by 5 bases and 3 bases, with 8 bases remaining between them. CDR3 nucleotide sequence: TGTGCCAGCAGCAGGACTGGCTACGAGCAGTACTTC. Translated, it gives CASSRTGYEQYF.

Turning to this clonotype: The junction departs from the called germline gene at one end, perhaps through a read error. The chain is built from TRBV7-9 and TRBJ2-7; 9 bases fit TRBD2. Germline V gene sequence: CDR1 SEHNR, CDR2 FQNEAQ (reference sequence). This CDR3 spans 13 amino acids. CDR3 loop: CASSLAGASEQYF. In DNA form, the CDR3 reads TGTGCCAGCAGTTTAGCGGGAGCCAGCGAGCAGTACTTC.

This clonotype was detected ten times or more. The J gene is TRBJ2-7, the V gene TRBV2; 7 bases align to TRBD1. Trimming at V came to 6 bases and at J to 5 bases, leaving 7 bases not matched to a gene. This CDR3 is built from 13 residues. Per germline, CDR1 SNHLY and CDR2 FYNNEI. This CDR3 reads CASRPRTGNEQYF. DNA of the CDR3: TGTGCCAGCAGACCGAGGACAGGTAACGAGCAGTACTTC.

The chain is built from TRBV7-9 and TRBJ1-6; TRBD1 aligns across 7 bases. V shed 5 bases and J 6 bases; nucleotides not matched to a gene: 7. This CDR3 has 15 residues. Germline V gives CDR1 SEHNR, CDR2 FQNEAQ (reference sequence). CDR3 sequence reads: CASSKGAVSNSPLHF. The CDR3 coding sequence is TGTGCCAGCAGCAAGGGGGCTGTGAGTAATTCACCCCTCCACTTT.

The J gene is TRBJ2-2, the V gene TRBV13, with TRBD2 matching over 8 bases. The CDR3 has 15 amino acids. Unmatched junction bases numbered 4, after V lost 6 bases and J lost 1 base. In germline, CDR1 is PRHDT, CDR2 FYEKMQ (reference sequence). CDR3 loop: CASRRSGVNTGELFF. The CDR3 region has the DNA TGTGCCAGCAGGCGTAGCGGGGTGAACACCGGGGAGCTGTTTTTT.

This chain's CDR3 is CASSGLAGVRSYEQYF. CDR3 sequence (DNA): TGTGCCAGCAGCGGACTAGCGGGAGTAAGGAGCTACGAGCAGTACTTC. The chain is built from TRBV6-1 and TRBJ2-7, with 13 nucleotides matching TRBD2. The CDR3 consists of 16 residues. Germline V gene lookup returns CDR1 MNHNS and CDR2 SASEGT. Losses at the gene ends were 6 bases for V and 3 bases for J; bases not matched to a gene: 8.

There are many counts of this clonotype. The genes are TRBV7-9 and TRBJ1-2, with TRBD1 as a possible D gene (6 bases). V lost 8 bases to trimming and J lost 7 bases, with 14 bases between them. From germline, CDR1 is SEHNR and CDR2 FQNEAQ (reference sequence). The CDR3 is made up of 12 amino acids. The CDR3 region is CASVKGVSGYTF. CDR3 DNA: TGTGCCAGCGTCAAGGGGGTATCTGGCTACACCTTC. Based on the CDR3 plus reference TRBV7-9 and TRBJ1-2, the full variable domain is DTGVSQNPRHKITKRGQNVTFRCDPISEHNRLYWYRQTLGQGPEFLTYFQNEAQLEKSRLLSDRFSAERPKGSFSTLEIQRTEQGDSAMYLCASVKGVSGYTFGSGTRLTVV.

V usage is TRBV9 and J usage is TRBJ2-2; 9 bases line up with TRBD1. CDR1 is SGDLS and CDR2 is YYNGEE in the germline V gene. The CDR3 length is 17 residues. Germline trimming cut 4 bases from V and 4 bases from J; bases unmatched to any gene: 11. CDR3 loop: CASSRNPGQGLTGELFF. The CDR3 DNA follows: TGTGCCAGCAGCCGAAATCCGGGACAGGGACTCACCGGGGAGCTGTTTTTT.